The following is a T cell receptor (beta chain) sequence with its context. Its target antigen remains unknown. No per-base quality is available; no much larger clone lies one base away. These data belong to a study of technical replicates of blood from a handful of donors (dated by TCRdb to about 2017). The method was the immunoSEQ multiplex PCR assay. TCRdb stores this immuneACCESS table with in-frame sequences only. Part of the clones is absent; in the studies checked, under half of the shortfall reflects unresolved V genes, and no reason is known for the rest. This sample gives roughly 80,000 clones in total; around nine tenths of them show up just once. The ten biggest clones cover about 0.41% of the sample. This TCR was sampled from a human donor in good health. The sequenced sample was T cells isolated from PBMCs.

The CDR3 protein: CASSIGDWGETQYF. The DNA reads TGTGCCAGTAGTATTGGGGACTGGGGGGAGACCCAGTACTTC. The sequence joins TRBV19 to TRBJ2-5, and TRBD2 may be the D gene, going by 6 matching bases. The trim is 3 bases for V and 5 bases for J, with a gap of 13 bases between the germline ends. CDR1 and CDR2 (LNHDA, SQIVND) derive from the germline V gene (reference sequence). Including cysteine and phenylalanine, the CDR3 has 14 amino acids. The entry retains the CDR3 DNA only, 42 bases that are in frame from base 1.